The subject of this entry is one T cell receptor (beta chain). The CDR3 sequence is 16 residues long. In germline, CDR1 is GTSNPN, CDR2 SVGIG (reference sequence). V shed 0 bases and J 3 bases; nucleotides not matched to a gene: 11. Measured with immunoSEQ multiplex PCR; TCRdb has only the in-frame clones, and not every one. The sample has more than 75,000 clones, around nine tenths seen once. This record comes from a study of PD-L1 blockade in urothelial cancer. Looking at the study overall: The patients had undergone anywhere from 0 to 3 prior chemotherapy regimens.

The clonotype originates from a man aged 55 to 70 with urothelial cancer. This material consisted of PBMCs, taken around atezolizumab (anti-PD-L1) treatment. The chain carries TRBV30 and TRBJ2-7, with TRBD2 identical over 7 bases. CDR3 residues: CAWSVLRERSFYEQYF. In DNA, the CDR3 is TGTGCCTGGAGTGTACTGCGGGAGAGATCCTTCTACGAGCAGTACTTC.